The 19 T cell receptor beta chains below were found in one sample sequenced in a study of blood T cell repertoires in COVID-19. Method: immunoSEQ multiplex PCR; TCRdb's copy keeps in-frame clones and lacks some. The data hold under 95,000 clones, with around 78% observed a single time. The sequenced sample was peripheral blood. The receptors derive from a human donor in a cohort sampled during active COVID-19.

The rearrangement uses TRBV3-1 (or the pseudogene TRBV3-2) and TRBJ1-1; 7 nucleotides line up with TRBD1. V trimming: 1 base; J trimming: 8 bases; junction bases outside the gene matches: 1. Germline V gene sequence: CDR1 LGHDT, CDR2 YNNKEL (reference sequence). The CDR3 loop spans 12 amino acids. This CDR3 is CASSQGTGEAFF. The CDR3 DNA is TGTGCCAGCAGCCAAGGGACAGGAGAAGCTTTCTTT.

The CDR3 nucleotides are TGTGCCAGCAGTTCGTCAGTTGCAACTAATGAAAAACTGTTTTTT. It translates to CASSSSVATNEKLFF. This rearrangement joins TRBV28 to TRBJ1-4, with no clear D. The CDR3 consists of 15 residues. Between the trimmed V and J ends, which lost 4 bases and 0 bases, there was a span of 9 bases. Germline V gene lookup returns CDR1 MDHEN and CDR2 SYDVKM. Full variable domain (outside the CDR3, taken from reference TRBV28 and TRBJ1-4): DVKVTQSSRYLVKRTGEKVFLECVQDMDHENMFWYRQDPGLGLRLIYFSYDVKMKEKGDIPEGYSVSREKKERFSLILESASTNQTSMYLCASSSSVATNEKLFFGSGTQLSVL.

The chain recombines TRBV29-1 with TRBJ2-5; 11 nucleotides line up with TRBD2. There are 15 residues in the CDR3. After removal of 1 base from V and 2 bases from J, the junction contained 3 bases not matched to a gene. The germline gives CDR1 SQVTM, CDR2 ANQGSEA. The chain's CDR3 is CSVEGVAGGQETQYF. In nucleotides, the CDR3 is TGCAGCGTTGAAGGTGTAGCGGGGGGGCAAGAGACCCAGTACTTC.

J is TRBJ1-5 and V is TRBV28, with TRBD1 matching 7 bases. This CDR3 region has 14 residues. Germline lookup yields CDR1 MDHEN and CDR2 SYDVKM. Losses at the gene ends were 5 bases for V and 7 bases for J; bases not matched to a gene: 8. The CDR3 loop is CASSPGQVHQPQHF. The CDR3 bases are TGTGCCAGCAGTCCCGGACAGGTTCACCAGCCCCAGCATTTT. Supplemented by reference TRBV28 and TRBJ1-5, the full variable domain reads DVKVTQSSRYLVKRTGEKVFLECVQDMDHENMFWYRQDPGLGLRLIYFSYDVKMKEKGDIPEGYSVSREKKERFSLILESASTNQTSMYLCASSPGQVHQPQHFGDGTRLSIL.

The table lists this clone with a count of one. The V call is TRBV29-1, the J call TRBJ2-5; tentatively, D is TRBD1 (6 bases). Germline V gene data show CDR1 as SQVTM and CDR2 as ANQGSEA. CDR3 length: 13 residues. V shed 6 bases and J shed 5 bases, with 16 bases lying between them. The CDR3 nucleotides are TGCAGCGTGAGACAGGCGCGGTCGGAGACCCAGTACTTC. Translation gives CSVRQARSETQYF.

The V and J genes are TRBV4-1 and TRBJ2-4; D might be TRBD2 (5 bases). The CDR3 totals 15 residues. CDR1 MGHRA and CDR2 YSYEKL come from the germline V gene. V lost 3 bases to trimming and J lost 6 bases, with 15 bases between them. CDR3 sequence: CASSQRVGSLNIQYF. Written as DNA, the CDR3 is TGCGCCAGCAGCCAGAGGGTTGGTTCCCTAAACATTCAGTACTTC.

The rearrangement joins TRBV28 to TRBJ2-3; D gene ambiguous. This CDR3 region has 16 residues. V was clipped by 5 bases and J by 5 bases, with 20 bases between them. Germline V CDR1 and CDR2: MDHEN, SYDVKM. CDR3 coding DNA: TGTGCCAGCAGTCCCCCCCACAGACAACGCAGAGATACGCAGTATTTT. The encoded protein is CASSPPHRQRRDTQYF.

This sequence joins TRBV7-9 and TRBJ1-1; D is uncertain. The germline gives CDR1 SEHNR, CDR2 FQNEAQ (reference sequence). The CDR3 runs to 13 residues. V shed 1 base and J shed 6 bases, with 9 bases lying between them. CDR3 sequence reads: CASSLDIPSEAFF. CDR3 bases: TGTGCCAGCAGCTTAGACATACCTTCTGAAGCTTTCTTT.

V gene TRBV5-6 combines with J gene TRBJ2-1; TRBD1 matches 9 bases. This CDR3 spans 18 amino acids. Germline loops: CDR1 SGHDT, CDR2 YYEEEE. The trim removed 1 base at V and 4 bases at J, leaving 12 bases unmatched. CDR3 protein: CASSLTGPGTGTYNEQFF. CDR3 DNA: TGTGCCAGCAGCTTGACTGGCCCCGGGACAGGGACTTACAATGAGCAGTTCTTC. The entire variable domain, with the rest obtained from reference TRBV5-6 and TRBJ2-1, is as follows: DAGVTQSPTHLIKTRGQQVTLRCSPKSGHDTVSWYQQALGQGPQFIFQYYEEEERQRGNFPDRFSGHQFPNYSSELNVNALLLGDSALYLCASSLTGPGTGTYNEQFFGPGTRLTVL.

The chain combines TRBV7-2 with TRBJ2-7; D unresolved. Germline loops: CDR1 SGHTA, CDR2 FQGNSA. CDR3 length: 14 amino acids. V lost 1 base and J lost 2, with 9 bases in between. The CDR3 coding sequence is TGTGCCAGCAGCTTAGGGAAAGGAGCCTACGAGCAGTACTTC. Protein sequence: CASSLGKGAYEQYF.

The chain joins TRBV18 to TRBJ1-4, with 7 bases aligning to TRBD1. Germline V CDR1 and CDR2: KGHSH, LQKENI. This CDR3 contains 16 residues. The junction had 10 bases not matched to a gene; V was cut back by 2 bases and J by 7 bases. This CDR3 reads CASSPVGGGAREKLFF. The CDR3 DNA is TGTGCCAGCTCACCAGTTGGAGGGGGCGCGCGTGAAAAACTGTTTTTT.

The chain couples TRBV5-1 to TRBJ1-6; 7 positions match TRBD1. Germline loops: CDR1 SGHRS, CDR2 YFSETQ. CDR3 size: 15 residues. With 3 bases clipped from V and 7 bases from J, the junction kept 7 bases outside the gene matches. Here the CDR3 DNA reads TGCGCCAGCAGCTGGGCTGGGACAGTCAATTCACCCCTCCACTTT. Protein: CASSWAGTVNSPLHF.

The genes are TRBV5-1 and TRBJ2-7; 7 bases fit TRBD2. The V gene's germline CDR1 is SGHRS and CDR2 YFSETQ. There are 15 residues in the CDR3. V was clipped by 2 bases and J by 3 bases; unmatched bases: 8. CDR3 amino acids: CASSLLSGPDYEQYF. CDR3 coding DNA: TGCGCCAGCAGCTTACTTAGCGGGCCTGACTACGAGCAGTACTTC.

The rearrangement links TRBV7-2 to TRBJ1-3; D remains unclear. The V and J ends lost 5 bases and 3 bases respectively, with 14 bases between them. Germline V gene sequence: CDR1 SGHTA, CDR2 FQGNSA. This CDR3 is 15 amino acids long. In DNA, the CDR3 is TGTGCCAGCAGCAAGACTGGTGTTCATGGAAACACCATATATTTT. Its protein is CASSKTGVHGNTIYF. Supplemented by reference TRBV7-2 and TRBJ1-3, the full variable domain reads GAGVSQSPSNKVTEKGKDVELRCDPISGHTALYWYRQSLGQGLEFLIYFQGNSAPDKSGLPSDRFSAERTGGSVSTLTIQRTQQEDSAVYLCASSKTGVHGNTIYFGEGSWLTVV.

The chain links TRBV30 to TRBJ2-3; 10 positions match TRBD2. This CDR3 is built from 16 residues. V was clipped by 0 bases and J by 6 bases; unmatched bases: 9. Germline V gene data show CDR1 as GTSNPN and CDR2 as SVGIG (reference sequence). CDR3 in DNA: TGTGCCTGGAGTGTAAGGCTAGCGGGGGCCGGGGATACGCAGTATTTT. This sequence encodes CAWSVRLAGAGDTQYF.

The chain is built from TRBV7-9 and TRBJ1-1; D is ambiguous. The CDR3 is 14 residues long. Per the germline V gene, CDR1 is SEHNR and CDR2 is FQNEAQ (reference sequence). V gave up 8 bases and J gave up 0 bases, with 13 bases separating them. CDR3 amino acids: CASDIGLMNTEAFF. DNA for the CDR3: TGTGCCAGCGATATCGGACTGATGAACACTGAAGCTTTCTTT.

The chain is built from TRBV6-5 and TRBJ1-3; tentatively, D is TRBD1 (5 bases). Germline CDR1 reads MNHEY; CDR2 reads SVGAGI. V gave up 4 bases and J gave up 4 bases, with 11 bases separating them. CDR3 size: 14 residues. CDR3 sequence (DNA): TGTGCCAGCAGTTTCCAGGGTGCCGGAAACACCATATATTTT. Its protein is CASSFQGAGNTIYF.

The rearrangement joins TRBV5-6 to TRBJ1-1, with 8 bases identical to TRBD1. CDR3 length: 19 amino acids. J gave up 1 base and V 1 base, and 15 bases lay outside the gene matches. CDR1 and CDR2 (germline): SGHDT, YYEEEE. The DNA of the CDR3 is TGTGCCAGCAGCTTGTTTTCCGGGGCCGCGCAGGGGGCGAACACTGAAGCTTTCTTT. It translates to CASSLFSGAAQGANTEAFF. The whole variable domain, filled in from reference TRBV5-6 and TRBJ1-1, reads DAGVTQSPTHLIKTRGQQVTLRCSPKSGHDTVSWYQQALGQGPQFIFQYYEEEERQRGNFPDRFSGHQFPNYSSELNVNALLLGDSALYLCASSLFSGAAQGANTEAFFGQGTRLTVV.

J is TRBJ1-6 and V is TRBV6-2 or TRBV6-3, with 7 bases that match TRBD1. Looked up from germline, CDR1 is MNHEY and CDR2 is SVGEGT. The CDR3 consists of 15 residues. Trimming took 6 bases from V and 7 from J; bases not matched to a gene: 9. CDR3 amino acids: CASSNGQAQNSPLHF. The CDR3 DNA is TGTGCCAGCAGCAATGGACAGGCGCAGAATTCACCCCTCCACTTT.